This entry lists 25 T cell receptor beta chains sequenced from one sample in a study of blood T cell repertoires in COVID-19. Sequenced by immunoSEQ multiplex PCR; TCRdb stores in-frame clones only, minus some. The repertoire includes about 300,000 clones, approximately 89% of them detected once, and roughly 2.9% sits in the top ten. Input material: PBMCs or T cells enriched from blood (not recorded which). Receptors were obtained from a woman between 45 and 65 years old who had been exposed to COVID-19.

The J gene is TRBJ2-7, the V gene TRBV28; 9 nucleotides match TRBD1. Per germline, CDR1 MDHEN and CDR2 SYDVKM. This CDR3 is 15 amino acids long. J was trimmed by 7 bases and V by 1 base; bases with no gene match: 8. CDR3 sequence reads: CASSLLTGGSSEQYF. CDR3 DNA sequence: TGTGCCAGCAGTTTATTGACAGGGGGGTCCAGTGAGCAGTACTTC.

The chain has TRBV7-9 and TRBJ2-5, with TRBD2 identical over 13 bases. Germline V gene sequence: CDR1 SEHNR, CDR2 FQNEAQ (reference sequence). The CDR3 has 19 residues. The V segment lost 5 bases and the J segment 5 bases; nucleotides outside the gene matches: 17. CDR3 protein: CASSGFSTSGGQGVETQYF. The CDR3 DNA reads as TGTGCCAGCAGCGGGTTCTCGACTAGCGGGGGGCAGGGTGTGGAGACCCAGTACTTC.

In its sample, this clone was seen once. The CDR3 loop reads CASSLGVDSGTGELFF. The CDR3 DNA reads as TGTGCCAGCAGCTTAGGGGTAGACAGTGGCACCGGGGAGCTGTTTTTT. The genes are TRBV13 and TRBJ2-2, with D maybe TRBD1 (5 bases). CDR3 length: 16 amino acids. In germline, CDR1 is PRHDT, CDR2 FYEKMQ (reference sequence). V lost 0 bases to trimming and J lost 4 bases, with 12 bases between them.

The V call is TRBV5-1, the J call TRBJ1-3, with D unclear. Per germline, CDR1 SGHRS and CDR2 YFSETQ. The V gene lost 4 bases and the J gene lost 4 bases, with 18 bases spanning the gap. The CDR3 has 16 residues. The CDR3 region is CASSTRGPAGGNTIYF. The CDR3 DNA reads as TGCGCCAGCAGCACTCGAGGGCCGGCGGGAGGAAACACCATATATTTT.

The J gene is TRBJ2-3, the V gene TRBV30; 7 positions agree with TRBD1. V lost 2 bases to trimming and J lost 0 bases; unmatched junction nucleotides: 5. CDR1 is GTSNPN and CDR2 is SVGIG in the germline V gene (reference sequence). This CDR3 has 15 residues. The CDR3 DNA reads TGTGCCTGGAGTACCGGGACAGCTAGCACAGATACGCAGTATTTT. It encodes CAWSTGTASTDTQYF.

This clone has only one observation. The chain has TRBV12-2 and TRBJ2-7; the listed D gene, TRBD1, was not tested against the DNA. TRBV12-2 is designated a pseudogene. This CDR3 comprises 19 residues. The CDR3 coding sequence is TGTGCAAGTCGCCTCATCGCCGGGACAGGGGGCCGTTGTGACTACGAGCAGTACTTC. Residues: CASRLIAGTGGRCDYEQYF.

The CDR3 DNA reads as TGCGCCAGCAGCTCCCAAGGGGCGTCGCATGGCTACACCTTC. Translating gives CASSSQGASHGYTF. This chain connects TRBV5-1 to TRBJ1-2; D possibly corresponds to TRBD1 (5 bases). Germline CDR1 and CDR2: SGHRS and YFSETQ. Trimming took off 3 bases at V and 6 bases at J, with 15 bases between the two ends. CDR3 length equals 14 residues.

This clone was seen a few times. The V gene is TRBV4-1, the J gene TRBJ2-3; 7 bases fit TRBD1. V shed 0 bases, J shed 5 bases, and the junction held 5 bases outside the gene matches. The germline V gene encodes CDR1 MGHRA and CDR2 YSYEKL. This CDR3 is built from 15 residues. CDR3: CASSQDGQGEDTQYF. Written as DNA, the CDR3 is TGCGCCAGCAGCCAAGATGGGCAGGGGGAAGATACGCAGTATTTT.

CDR3 nucleotides: TGTGCCATCAGCGATAAAGGGGGCAACACGACCGAAGCTTTCTTT. The encoded protein is CAISDKGGNTTEAFF. The chain joins TRBV10-3 to TRBJ1-1, with 7 bases lining up with TRBD1. CDR3 size: 15 residues. Per the germline V gene, CDR1 is ENHRY and CDR2 is SYGVKD. Trimming took 6 bases from V and 8 from J; bases not matched to a gene: 15.

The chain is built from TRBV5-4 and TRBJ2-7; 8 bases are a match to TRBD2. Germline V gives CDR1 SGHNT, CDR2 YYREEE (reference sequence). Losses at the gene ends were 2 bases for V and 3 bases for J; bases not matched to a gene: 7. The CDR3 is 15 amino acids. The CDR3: CASSLLGGGIYEQYF. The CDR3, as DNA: TGTGCCAGCAGCTTACTGGGCGGGGGGATCTACGAGCAGTACTTC.

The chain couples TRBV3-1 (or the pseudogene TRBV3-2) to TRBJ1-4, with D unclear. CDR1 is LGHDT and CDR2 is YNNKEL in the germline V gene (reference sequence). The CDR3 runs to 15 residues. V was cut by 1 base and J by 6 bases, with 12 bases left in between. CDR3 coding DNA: TGTGCCAGCAGCCAAGGGTCAGAGGGTGATGAAAAACTGTTTTTT. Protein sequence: CASSQGSEGDEKLFF.

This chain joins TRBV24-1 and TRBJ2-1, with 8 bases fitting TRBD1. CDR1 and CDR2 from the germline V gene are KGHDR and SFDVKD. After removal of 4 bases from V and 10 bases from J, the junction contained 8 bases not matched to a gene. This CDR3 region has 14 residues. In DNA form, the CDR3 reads TGTGCCACCAGTGAAGGGACAGGTTGGCGAGAGCAGTTCTTC. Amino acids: CATSEGTGWREQFF.

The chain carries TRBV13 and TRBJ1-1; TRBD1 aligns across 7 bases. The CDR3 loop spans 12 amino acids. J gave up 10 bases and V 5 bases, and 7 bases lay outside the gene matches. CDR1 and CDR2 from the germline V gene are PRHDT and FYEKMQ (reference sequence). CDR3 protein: CASSQTTGLAFF. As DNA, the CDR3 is TGTGCCAGCAGCCAAACGACAGGGTTAGCTTTCTTT.

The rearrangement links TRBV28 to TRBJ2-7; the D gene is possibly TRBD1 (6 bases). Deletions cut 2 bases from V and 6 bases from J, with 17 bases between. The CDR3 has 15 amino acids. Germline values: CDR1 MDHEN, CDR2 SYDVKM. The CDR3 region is CASSLIRGPMAEQYF. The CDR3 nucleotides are TGTGCCAGCAGTTTAATCAGGGGTCCCATGGCCGAGCAGTACTTC.

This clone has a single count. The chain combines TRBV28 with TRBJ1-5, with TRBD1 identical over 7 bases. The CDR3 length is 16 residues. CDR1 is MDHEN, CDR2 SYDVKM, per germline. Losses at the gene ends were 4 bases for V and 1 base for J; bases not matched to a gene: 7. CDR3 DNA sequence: TGTGCCAGCAGTTGGGATCGGGACAGAAGCAATCAGCCCCAGCATTTT. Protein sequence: CASSWDRDRSNQPQHF.

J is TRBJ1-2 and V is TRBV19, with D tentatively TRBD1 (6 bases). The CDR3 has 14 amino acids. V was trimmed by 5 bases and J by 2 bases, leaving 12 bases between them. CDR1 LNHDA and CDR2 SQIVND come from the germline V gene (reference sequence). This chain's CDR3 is CASSPITGNYGYTF. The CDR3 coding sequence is TGTGCCAGTAGTCCGATCACAGGGAACTATGGCTACACCTTC. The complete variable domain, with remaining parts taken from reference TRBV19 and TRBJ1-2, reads DGGITQSPKYLFRKEGQNVTLSCEQNLNHDAMYWYRQDPGQGLRLIYYSQIVNDFQKGDIAEGYSVSREKKESFPLTVTSAQKNPTAFYLCASSPITGNYGYTFGSGTRLTVV.

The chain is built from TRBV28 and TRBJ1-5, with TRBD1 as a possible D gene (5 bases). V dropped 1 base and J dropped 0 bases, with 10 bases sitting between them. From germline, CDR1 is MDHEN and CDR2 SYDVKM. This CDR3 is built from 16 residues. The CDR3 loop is CASSLFSGVSNQPQHF. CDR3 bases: TGTGCCAGCAGTTTATTTTCGGGGGTTAGCAATCAGCCCCAGCATTTT.

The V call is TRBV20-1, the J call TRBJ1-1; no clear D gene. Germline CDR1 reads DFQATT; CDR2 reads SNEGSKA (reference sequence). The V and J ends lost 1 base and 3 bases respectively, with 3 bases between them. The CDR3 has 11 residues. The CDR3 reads CSARGHTEAFF. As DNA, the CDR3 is TGCAGTGCTAGAGGGCACACTGAAGCTTTCTTT.

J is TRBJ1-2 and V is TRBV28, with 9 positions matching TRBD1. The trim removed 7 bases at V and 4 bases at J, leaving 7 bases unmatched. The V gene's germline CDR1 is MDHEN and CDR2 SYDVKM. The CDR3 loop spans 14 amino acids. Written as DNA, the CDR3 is TGTGCCAGCAATATTCCGGACAGGGGCTATGGCTACACCTTC. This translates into CASNIPDRGYGYTF.

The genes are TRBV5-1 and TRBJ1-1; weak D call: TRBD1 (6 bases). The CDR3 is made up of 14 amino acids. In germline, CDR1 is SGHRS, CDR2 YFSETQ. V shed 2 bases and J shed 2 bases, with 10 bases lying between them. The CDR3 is CASSFGQLNTEAFF. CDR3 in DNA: TGCGCCAGCAGCTTCGGACAGCTAAACACTGAAGCTTTCTTT.

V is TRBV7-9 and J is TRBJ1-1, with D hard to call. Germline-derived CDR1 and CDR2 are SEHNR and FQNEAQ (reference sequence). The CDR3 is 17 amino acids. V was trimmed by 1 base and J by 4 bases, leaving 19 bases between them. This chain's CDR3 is CASSLEALTSTATEAFF. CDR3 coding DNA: TGTGCCAGCAGCTTAGAGGCCTTGACATCAACCGCCACTGAAGCTTTCTTT.

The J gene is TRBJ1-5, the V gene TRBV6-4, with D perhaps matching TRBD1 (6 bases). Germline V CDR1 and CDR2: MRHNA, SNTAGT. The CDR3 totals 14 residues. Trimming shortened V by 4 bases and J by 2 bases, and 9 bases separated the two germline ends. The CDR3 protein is CASSAQGGNQPQHF. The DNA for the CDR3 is TGTGCCAGCAGTGCACAGGGAGGCAATCAGCCCCAGCATTTT.

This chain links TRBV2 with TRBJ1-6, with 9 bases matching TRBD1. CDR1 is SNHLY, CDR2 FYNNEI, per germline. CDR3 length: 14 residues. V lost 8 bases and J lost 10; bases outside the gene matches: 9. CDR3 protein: CASWKAGTGSPLHF. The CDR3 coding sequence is TGTGCCAGCTGGAAGGCCGGGACAGGGTCACCCCTCCACTTT.

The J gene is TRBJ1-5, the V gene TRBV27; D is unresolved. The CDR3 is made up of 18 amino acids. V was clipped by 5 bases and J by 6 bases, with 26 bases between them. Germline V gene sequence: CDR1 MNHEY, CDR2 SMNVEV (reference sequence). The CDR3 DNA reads TGTGCCAGCAGTCAGTACCCGCCCGGGGAGTTCGTGATTCAGCCCCAGCATTTT. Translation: CASSQYPPGEFVIQPQHF.

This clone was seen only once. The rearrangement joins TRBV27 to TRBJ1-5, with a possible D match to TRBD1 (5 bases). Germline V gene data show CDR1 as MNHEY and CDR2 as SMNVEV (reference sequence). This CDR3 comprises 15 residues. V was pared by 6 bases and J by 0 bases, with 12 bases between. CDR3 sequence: CASRTGGYSNQPQHF. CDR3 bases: TGTGCCAGCAGAACTGGGGGGTATAGCAATCAGCCCCAGCATTTT.